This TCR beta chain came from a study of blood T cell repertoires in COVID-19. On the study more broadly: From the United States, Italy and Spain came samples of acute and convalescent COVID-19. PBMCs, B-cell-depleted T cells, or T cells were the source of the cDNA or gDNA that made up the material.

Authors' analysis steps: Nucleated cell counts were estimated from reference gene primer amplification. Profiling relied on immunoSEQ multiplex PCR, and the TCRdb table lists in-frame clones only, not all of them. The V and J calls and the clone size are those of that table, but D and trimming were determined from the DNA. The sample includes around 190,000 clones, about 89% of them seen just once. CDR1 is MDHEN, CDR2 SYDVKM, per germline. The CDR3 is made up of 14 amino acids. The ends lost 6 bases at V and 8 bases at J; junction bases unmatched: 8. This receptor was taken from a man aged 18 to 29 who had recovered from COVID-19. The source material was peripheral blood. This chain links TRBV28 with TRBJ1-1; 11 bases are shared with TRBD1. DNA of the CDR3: TGTGCCAGCAGCCGGGCCGGGACAGGGGGGGAAGCTTTCTTT. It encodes CASSRAGTGGEAFF.